This TCR beta chain was identified during a study of cytomegalovirus exposure and HLA in healthy donors. Use of 60 Vbeta and 13 Jbeta primers characterized the PCR. Measured with immunoSEQ multiplex PCR; TCRdb has only the in-frame clones, and not every one. This repertoire shows 130,000 or so clones, about four fifths found once; its top ten account for 3% to 3.5%. The length of the CDR3 is 14 residues. V gave up 5 bases and J gave up 7 bases; unmatched junction bases: 10. Germline lookup yields CDR1 MDHEN and CDR2 SYDVKM. The sample consisted of PBMCs. This chain connects TRBV28 to TRBJ2-7, with 8 bases matching TRBD2. This receptor was identified in a young man in good health and CMV-seropositive. CDR3 amino acids: CASSLTGGTFEQYF. CDR3 in DNA: TGTGCCAGCAGTCTAACGGGGGGGACCTTTGAGCAGTACTTC. Full variable domain (rest looked up from reference TRBV28 and TRBJ2-7): DVKVTQSSRYLVKRTGEKVFLECVQDMDHENMFWYRQDPGLGLRLIYFSYDVKMKEKGDIPEGYSVSREKKERFSLILESASTNQTSMYLCASSLTGGTFEQYFGPGTRLTVT.